A single T cell receptor beta chain is shown here with its context. Its target is not known. This sample is drawn from a study of shared clonotypes between healthy human individuals. Investigators divided CD4+ cells into CD45RA+ naive and CD45RA-negative memory subsets. General study results and limits: Shared clonotypes: 4.5% to 5% naive CD4, 3% to 3.5% naive CD8, roughly 2.4% memory CD4, 0.4% memory CD8.

The CDR3 extends over 15 amino acids. CDR1 is SNHLY, CDR2 FYNNEI, per germline. The ends were cut back, 5 bases at V and 0 bases at J, with 14 bases in the middle. TCRdb keeps only in-frame clones here, not all; method: immunoSEQ multiplex PCR. The sample yields about 2 million clones, over 85% seen once. Sequenced material: naive CD4+ T cells sorted from blood. Subset defined: CD45RA+ positively selected. The sequence derives from a man aged 18 to 30 in good health. This sequence joins TRBV2 and TRBJ2-7; no reliable D call. CDR3 DNA: TGTGCCAGCAGTCTTACCCCGACGATCTCCTACGAGCAGTACTTC. The encoded protein is CASSLTPTISYEQYF.